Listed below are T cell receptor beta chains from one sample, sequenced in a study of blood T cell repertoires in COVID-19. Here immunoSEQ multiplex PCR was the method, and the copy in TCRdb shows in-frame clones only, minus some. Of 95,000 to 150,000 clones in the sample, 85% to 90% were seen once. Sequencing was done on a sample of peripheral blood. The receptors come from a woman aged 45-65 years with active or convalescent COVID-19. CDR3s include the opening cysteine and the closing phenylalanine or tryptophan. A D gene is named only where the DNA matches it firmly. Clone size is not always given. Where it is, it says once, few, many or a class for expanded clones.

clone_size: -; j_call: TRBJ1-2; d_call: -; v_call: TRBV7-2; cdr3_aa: CASSQDSHNGGYTF; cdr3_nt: TGTGCCAGCAGCCAAGACAGCCATAACGGGGGCTACACCTTC
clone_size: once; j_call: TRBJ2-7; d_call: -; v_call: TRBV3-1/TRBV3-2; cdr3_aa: CASSQGSGEQYF; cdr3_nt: TGTGCCAGCAGCCAAGGGAGCGGGGAGCAGTACTTC
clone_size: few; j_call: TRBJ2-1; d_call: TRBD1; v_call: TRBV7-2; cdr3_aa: CASSPRDSPYNEQFF; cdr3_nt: TGTGCCAGCAGCCCCCGGGACAGCCCCTACAATGAGCAGTTCTTC
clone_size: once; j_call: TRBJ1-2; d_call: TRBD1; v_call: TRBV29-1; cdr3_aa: CSAWTGGDYGYTF; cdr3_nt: TGCAGCGCCTGGACAGGGGGCGACTATGGCTACACCTTC
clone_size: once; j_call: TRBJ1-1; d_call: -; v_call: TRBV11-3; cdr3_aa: CASSTTGDTEAFF; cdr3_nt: TGTGCCAGCAGCACCACGGGGGACACTGAAGCTTTCTTT
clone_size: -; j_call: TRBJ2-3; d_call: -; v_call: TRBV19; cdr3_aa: CASSPRRERTDTQYF; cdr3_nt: TGTGCCAGTAGTCCTCGGAGGGAGCGCACAGATACGCAGTATTTT
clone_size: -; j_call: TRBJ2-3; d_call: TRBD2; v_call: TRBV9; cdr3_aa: CASSRREGAADTQYF; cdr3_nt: TGTGCCAGCAGCAGGCGGGAGGGCGCCGCAGATACGCAGTATTTT
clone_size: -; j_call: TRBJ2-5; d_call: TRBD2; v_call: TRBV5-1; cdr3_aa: CASSPGTSGQETQYF; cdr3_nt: TGCGCCAGCAGCCCCGGGACTAGCGGTCAAGAGACCCAGTACTTC
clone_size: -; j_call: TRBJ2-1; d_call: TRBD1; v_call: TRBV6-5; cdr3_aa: CASRGTGVYNEQFF; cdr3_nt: TGTGCCAGCAGGGGAACAGGGGTGTACAATGAGCAGTTCTTC
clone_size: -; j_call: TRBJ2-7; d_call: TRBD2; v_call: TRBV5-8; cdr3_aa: CASSLTTSALFDEQYF; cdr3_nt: TGTGCCAGCAGCTTGACTACTAGCGCCCTCTTTGACGAGCAGTACTTC
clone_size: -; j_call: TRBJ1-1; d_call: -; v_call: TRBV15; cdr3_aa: CATSREALNTEAFF; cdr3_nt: TGTGCCACCAGCAGAGAGGCCTTGAACACTGAAGCTTTCTTT
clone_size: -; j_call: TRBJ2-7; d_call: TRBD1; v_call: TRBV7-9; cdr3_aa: CASRSETGGPYEQYF; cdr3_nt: TGTGCCAGCAGGTCCGAGACAGGGGGCCCCTACGAGCAGTACTTC
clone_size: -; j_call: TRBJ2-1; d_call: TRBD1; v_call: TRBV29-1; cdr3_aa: CSVDQGALNNEQFF; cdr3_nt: TGCAGCGTTGACCAGGGGGCGCTGAACAATGAGCAGTTCTTC
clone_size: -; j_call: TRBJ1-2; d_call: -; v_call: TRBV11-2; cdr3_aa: CASSLDESHYGYTF; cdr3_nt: TGTGCCAGCAGCTTAGACGAGTCCCACTATGGCTACACCTTC
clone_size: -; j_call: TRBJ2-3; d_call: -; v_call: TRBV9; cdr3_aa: CASSPMLSPTDTQYF; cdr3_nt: TGTGCCAGCAGCCCGATGCTCAGTCCCACAGATACGCAGTATTTT
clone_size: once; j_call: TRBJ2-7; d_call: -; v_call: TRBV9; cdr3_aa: CASSVDWRTYEQYF; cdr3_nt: TGTGCCAGCAGCGTAGATTGGAGGACCTACGAGCAGTACTTC
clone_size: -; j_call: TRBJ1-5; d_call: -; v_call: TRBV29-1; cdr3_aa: CSVAWGVNQPQHF; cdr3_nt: TGCAGCGTGGCTTGGGGGGTCAATCAGCCCCAGCATTTT